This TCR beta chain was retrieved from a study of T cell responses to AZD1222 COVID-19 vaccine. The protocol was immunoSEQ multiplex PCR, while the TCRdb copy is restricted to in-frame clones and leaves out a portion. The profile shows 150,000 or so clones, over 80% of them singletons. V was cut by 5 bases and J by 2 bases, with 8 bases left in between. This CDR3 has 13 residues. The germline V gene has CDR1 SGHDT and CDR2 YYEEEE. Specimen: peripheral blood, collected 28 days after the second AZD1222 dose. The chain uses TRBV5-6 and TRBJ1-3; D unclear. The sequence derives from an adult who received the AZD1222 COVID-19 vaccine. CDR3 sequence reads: CASSFDPGNTIYF. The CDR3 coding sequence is TGTGCCAGCAGTTTTGACCCTGGAAACACCATATATTTT.